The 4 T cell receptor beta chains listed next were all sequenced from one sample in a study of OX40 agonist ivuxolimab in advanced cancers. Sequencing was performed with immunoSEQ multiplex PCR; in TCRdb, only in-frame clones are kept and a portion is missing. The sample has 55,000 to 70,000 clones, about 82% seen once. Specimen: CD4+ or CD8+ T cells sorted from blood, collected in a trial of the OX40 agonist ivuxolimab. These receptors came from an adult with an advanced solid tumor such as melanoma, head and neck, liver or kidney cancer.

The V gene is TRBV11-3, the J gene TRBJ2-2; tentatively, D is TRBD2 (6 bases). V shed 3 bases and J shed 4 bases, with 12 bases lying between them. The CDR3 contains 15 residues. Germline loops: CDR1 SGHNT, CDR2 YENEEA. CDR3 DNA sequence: TGTGCCAGCAGCTTGGGGGGATCGAGCACCGGGGAGCTGTTTTTT. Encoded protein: CASSLGGSSTGELFF.

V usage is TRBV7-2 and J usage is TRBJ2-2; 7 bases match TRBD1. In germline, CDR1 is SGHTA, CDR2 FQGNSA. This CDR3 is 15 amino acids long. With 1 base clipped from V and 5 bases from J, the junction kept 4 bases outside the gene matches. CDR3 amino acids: CASSLGGGRTGELFF. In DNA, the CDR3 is TGTGCCAGCAGCTTAGGAGGGGGCAGGACCGGGGAGCTGTTTTTT.

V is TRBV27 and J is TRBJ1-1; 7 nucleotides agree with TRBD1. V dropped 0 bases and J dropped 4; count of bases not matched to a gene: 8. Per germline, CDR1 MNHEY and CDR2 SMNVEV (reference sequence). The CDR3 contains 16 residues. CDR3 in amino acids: CASSLSGGGWGTEAFF. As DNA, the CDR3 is TGTGCCAGCAGTTTATCTGGAGGGGGCTGGGGCACTGAAGCTTTCTTT.

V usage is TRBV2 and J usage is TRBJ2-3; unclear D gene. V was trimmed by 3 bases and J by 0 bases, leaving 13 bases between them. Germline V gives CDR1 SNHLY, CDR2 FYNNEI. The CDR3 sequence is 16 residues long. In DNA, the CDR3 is TGTGCCAGCAGTGATCCCCAGGTATTTAGCACAGATACGCAGTATTTT. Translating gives CASSDPQVFSTDTQYF.